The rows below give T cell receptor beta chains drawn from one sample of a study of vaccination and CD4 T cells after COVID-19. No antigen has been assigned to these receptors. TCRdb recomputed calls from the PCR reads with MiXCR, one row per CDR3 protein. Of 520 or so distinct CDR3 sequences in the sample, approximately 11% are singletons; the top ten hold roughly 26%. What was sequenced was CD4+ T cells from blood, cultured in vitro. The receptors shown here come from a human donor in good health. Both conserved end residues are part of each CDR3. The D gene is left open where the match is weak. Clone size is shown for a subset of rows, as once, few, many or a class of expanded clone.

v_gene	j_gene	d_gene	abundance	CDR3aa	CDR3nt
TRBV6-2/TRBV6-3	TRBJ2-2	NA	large	CASSQLPRVGELFF	TGTGCCAGCAGTCAACTCCCTAGAGTCGGGGAGCTGTTTTTT
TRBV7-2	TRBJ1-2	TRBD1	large	CASSTGQGDGYTF	TGTGCCAGCAGCACGGGACAGGGAGATGGCTACACCTTC
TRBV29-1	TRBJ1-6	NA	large	CSVQQARNSPLHF	TGCAGCGTTCAACAGGCTCGGAATTCACCCCTCCACTTT
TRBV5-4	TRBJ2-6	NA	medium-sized	CASSFITSSESGANVLTF	TGTGCCAGCAGCTTCATAACTAGCTCGGAGTCTGGGGCCAACGTCCTGACTTTC
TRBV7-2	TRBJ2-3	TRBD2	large	CASSFHSGGRGDTQYF	TGTGCCAGCAGCTTTCATAGCGGGGGCCGAGGAGATACGCAGTATTTT
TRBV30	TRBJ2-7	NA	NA	CAWSGLVGEQYF	TGTGCCTGGAGTGGGCTGGTGGGTGAGCAGTACTTC
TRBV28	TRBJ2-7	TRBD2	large	CASSTPSGRVYEQYF	TGTGCCAGCAGTACCCCTAGCGGGAGGGTCTACGAGCAGTACTTC
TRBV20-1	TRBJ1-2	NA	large	CSARNTDYGYTF	TGCAGTGCTAGAAATACAGACTATGGCTACACCTTC
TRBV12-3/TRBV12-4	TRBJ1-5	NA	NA	CASSPGPFQPQHF	TGTGCCAGCAGTCCGGGACCATTTCAGCCCCAGCATTTT
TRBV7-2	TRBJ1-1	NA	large	CASSSPRDQNTEAFF	TGTGCCAGCAGCTCCCCCAGAGACCAGAACACTGAAGCTTTCTTT
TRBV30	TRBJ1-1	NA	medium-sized	CAWSSGPRHEAFF	TGTGCCTGGAGTTCCGGGCCTCGCCATGAAGCTTTCTTT
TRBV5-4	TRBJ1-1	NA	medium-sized	CASARTPGAGVGSEAFF	TGTGCCAGCGCTCGTACGCCCGGAGCAGGGGTAGGGTCTGAAGCTTTCTTT
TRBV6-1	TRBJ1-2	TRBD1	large	CASSRTGVGYGYTF	TGTGCCAGCAGTCGGACAGGGGTGGGCTATGGCTACACCTTC
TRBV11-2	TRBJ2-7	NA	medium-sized	CASRRDFRALEQYF	TGTGCCAGCAGGAGGGACTTTCGGGCTCTCGAGCAGTACTTC
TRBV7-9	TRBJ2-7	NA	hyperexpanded	CASSLAVPSYEQYF	TGTGCCAGCAGCTTAGCGGTCCCCTCCTACGAGCAGTACTTC
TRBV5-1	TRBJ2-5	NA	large	CASSPLGRQETQYF	TGCGCCAGCAGCCCGCTCGGACGGCAAGAGACCCAGTACTTC
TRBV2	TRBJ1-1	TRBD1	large	CASSVDRANTEAFF	TGTGCCAGCAGTGTAGACAGGGCGAACACTGAAGCTTTCTTT
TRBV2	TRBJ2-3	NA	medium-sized	CASRGERTSTDTQYF	TGTGCCAGCAGGGGGGAGCGGACCTCCACAGATACGCAGTATTTT
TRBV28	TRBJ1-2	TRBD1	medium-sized	CASSLSSPGGKGYTF	TGTGCCAGCAGTTTATCATCGCCAGGGGGCAAAGGCTACACCTTC
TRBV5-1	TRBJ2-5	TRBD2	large	CASSSPLAGGLWETQYF	TGCGCCAGCAGCTCCCCCTTAGCGGGGGGGCTGTGGGAGACCCAGTACTTC
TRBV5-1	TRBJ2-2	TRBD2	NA	CASSFRGLAGVTQPGELFF	TGCGCCAGCAGCTTTAGAGGACTAGCGGGAGTCACTCAACCCGGGGAGCTGTTTTTT
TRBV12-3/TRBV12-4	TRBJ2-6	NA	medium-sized	CASSGQSGANVLTF	TGTGCCAGCAGTGGACAGTCTGGGGCCAACGTCCTGACTTTC
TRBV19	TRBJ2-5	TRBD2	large	CASSMGPGGGPQETQYF	TGTGCCAGTAGTATGGGTCCTGGCGGGGGGCCGCAAGAGACCCAGTACTTC
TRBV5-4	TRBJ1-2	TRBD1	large	CASSLAGTGHYGYTF	TGTGCCAGCAGCTTGGCAGGGACAGGCCACTATGGCTACACCTTC
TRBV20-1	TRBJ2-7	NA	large	CSASSDFYEQYF	TGCAGTGCTAGTTCGGACTTCTACGAGCAGTACTTC
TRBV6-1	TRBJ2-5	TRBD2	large	CASNTRGARETQYF	TGTGCCAGCAATACGCGGGGGGCCCGGGAGACCCAGTACTTC
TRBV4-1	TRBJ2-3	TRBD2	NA	CASSQTLADTSTDTQYF	TGCGCCAGCAGCCAGACACTAGCGGACACGAGCACAGATACGCAGTATTTT
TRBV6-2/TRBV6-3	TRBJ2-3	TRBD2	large	CASSSPGLEGTDTQYF	TGTGCCAGCAGTTCCCCGGGACTAGAAGGCACAGATACGCAGTATTTT
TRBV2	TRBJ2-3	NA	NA	CASRELILTDTQYF	TGTGCCAGCAGGGAGTTGATCCTCACAGATACGCAGTATTTT
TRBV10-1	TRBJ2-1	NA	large	CASSEHLGVSYNEQFF	TGCGCCAGCAGTGAACATCTTGGAGTGTCCTACAATGAGCAGTTCTTC
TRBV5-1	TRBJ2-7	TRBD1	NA	CASSSIPGQGAEQYF	TGCGCCAGCAGCTCAATCCCGGGACAGGGAGCCGAGCAGTACTTC
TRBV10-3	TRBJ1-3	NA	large	CAISEGTLGGNTIYF	TGTGCCATCAGCGAGGGGACATTAGGTGGAAACACCATATATTTT
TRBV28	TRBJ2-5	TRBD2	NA	CASRPQRGAQETQYF	TGTGCCAGCAGACCTCAGCGGGGGGCCCAAGAGACCCAGTACTTC
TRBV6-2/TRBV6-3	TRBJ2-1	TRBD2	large	CASSTPPTSGGPREQFF	TGTGCCAGCAGTACACCCCCCACTAGCGGGGGCCCTAGGGAGCAGTTCTTC
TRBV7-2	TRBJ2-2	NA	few	CASTNQTSMYLCASSSRGIGELFF	NA
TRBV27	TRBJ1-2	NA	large	CASTRTGLDYGYTF	TGTGCCAGCACCAGAACAGGGCTCGACTATGGCTACACCTTC
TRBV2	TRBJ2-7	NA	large	CASRRDGNSYEQYF	TGTGCCAGCAGGAGGGACGGGAACTCCTACGAGCAGTACTTC
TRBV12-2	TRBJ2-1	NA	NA	CASRLAWLADNNEQFF	TGTGCAAGTCGCTTAGCATGGCTAGCGGACAACAATGAGCAGTTCTTC
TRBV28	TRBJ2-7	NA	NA	CVSSFPPTYEQYF	TGTGTCAGCAGCTTCCCTCCCACCTACGAGCAGTACTTC
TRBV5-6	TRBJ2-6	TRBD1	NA	CASSLGQGSFGANVQTF	TGTGCCAGCAGCTTGGGACAGGGGTCCTTTGGGGCCAACGTCCAGACTTTC
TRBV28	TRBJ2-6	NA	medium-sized	CASTQGGANVLTF	TGTGCCAGCACCCAGGGGGGGGCCAACGTCCTGACTTTC
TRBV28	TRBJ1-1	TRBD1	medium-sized	CAIVPGTGGVTEAFF	TGTGCCATTGTCCCTGGGACAGGGGGGGTGACTGAAGCTTTCTTT
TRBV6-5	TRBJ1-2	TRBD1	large	CASSYFGTGGGYGYTF	TGTGCCAGCAGTTACTTCGGGACAGGGGGTGGATATGGCTACACCTTC
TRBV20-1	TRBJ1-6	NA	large	CSARDRGSPNSPLHF	TGCAGTGCTAGAGATAGGGGTTCGCCTAATTCACCCCTCCACTTT
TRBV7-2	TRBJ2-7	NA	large	CASSSWAPSEQYF	TGTGCCAGCAGCTCGTGGGCCCCCTCGGAGCAGTACTTC
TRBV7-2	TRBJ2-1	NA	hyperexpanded	CASSLNRQIYNEQFF	TGTGCCAGCAGCTTAAACCGACAGATCTACAATGAGCAGTTCTTC
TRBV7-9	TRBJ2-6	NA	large	CASSPRGGGISGANVLTF	TGTGCCAGCAGCCCCCGGGGTGGGGGTATCTCTGGGGCCAACGTCCTGACTTTC
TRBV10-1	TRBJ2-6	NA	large	CASSVERRSGANVLTF	TGCGCCAGCAGTGTTGAGCGACGCTCTGGGGCCAACGTCCTGACTTTC
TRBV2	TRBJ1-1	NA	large	CASSPEQTEAFF	TGTGCCAGCAGTCCTGAACAGACTGAAGCTTTCTTT
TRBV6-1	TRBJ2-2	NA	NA	CASSDNKNTGELFF	TGTGCCAGCAGTGACAACAAAAACACCGGGGAGCTGTTTTTT
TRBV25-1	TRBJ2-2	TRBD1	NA	CASSERQGVAGELFF	TGTGCCAGCAGTGAACGGCAGGGGGTGGCCGGGGAGCTGTTTTTT
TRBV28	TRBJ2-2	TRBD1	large	CASSLLLGGIRGPGELFF	TGTGCCAGCAGTTTATTACTAGGGGGCATTCGGGGCCCCGGGGAGCTGTTTTTT
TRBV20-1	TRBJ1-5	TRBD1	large	CSATSGQGAWGNQPQHF	TGCAGTGCCACCTCAGGACAGGGGGCTTGGGGCAATCAGCCCCAGCATTTT